This T cell receptor (beta chain) was retrieved from a study of circulating and synovial CD4+ cells in juvenile arthritis. Study-level findings and limits: Bulk blood CD4 samples held at least an order of magnitude more or fewer genomes than CPL.

Here immunoSEQ multiplex PCR was the method, and the copy in TCRdb shows in-frame clones only, minus some. The data contain around 3,000 clones, approximately 82% of them seen just once; the ten biggest clones take up around 4.4%. Germline assignment: CDR1 SGHNT and CDR2 YYREEE (reference sequence). The CDR3 consists of 14 residues. In the case of this clone: Its antigen is not identified.

Sequencing input: CD4+ T cells from synovial fluid. This chain connects TRBV5-4 to TRBJ1-1; no clear D gene. The TCR originated in a human donor with juvenile idiopathic arthritis. For the CDR3, the DNA is TGTGACGAGAAGGAGTGGACTTATAGCACTGAAGCTTTCTTT. Its translation: CDEKEWTYSTEAFF.